The TCR beta chain under discussion was sequenced for a study of Graves' ophthalmopathy and Graves' hyperthyroidism. This clonotype has a count of ten or more. Ophthalmopathy donors were characterized by moderate-to-severe activity, CAS of at least 3, NOSPECS of at least 4, and duration under 3 months. Beta-chain TCR CDR3 regions were amplified from RNA transcripts. First-round RT-PCR used HTBI primers; second-round multiplex PCR followed. TCRdb reprocessed the multiplex PCR reads with MiXCR, giving one entry per CDR3 protein. Among about 480,000 distinct CDR3 sequences listed, approximately 14% were seen once. This sequence was found in a woman aged 30 to 39 with Graves' ophthalmopathy. The sequenced material came from blood.

The CDR3: CASQSSYGYTF. In DNA, the CDR3 is TGTGCCAGCCAATCGAGCTATGGCTACACCTTC. The chain combines TRBV6-1 with TRBJ1-2, with D unclear. V gave up 8 bases and J gave up 4 bases, with 8 bases separating them. The CDR3 contains 11 residues. CDR1 MNHNS and CDR2 SASEGT come from the germline V gene.